The 12 T cell receptor beta chains reported below all come from one sample, sequenced in a study of blood T cell repertoires in COVID-19. Assay: immunoSEQ multiplex PCR; the TCRdb copy retains only in-frame clones and omits some. The table has under 150,000 clones, roughly 90% seen once. The sample comprised PBMCs or T cells enriched from blood (not recorded which). The receptors stem from a young woman with acute COVID-19.

The chain couples TRBV6-2 or TRBV6-3 to TRBJ1-5; 7 nucleotides agree with TRBD1. CDR3 size: 16 residues. The germline CDR1 and CDR2 sequences are MNHEY and SVGEGT. V lost 5 bases, J lost 1 base, and 8 bases stayed unmatched. CDR3 loop: CASSDRQGSSNQPQHF. The CDR3 nucleotides read TGTGCCAGCAGTGATCGACAGGGATCGAGCAATCAGCCCCAGCATTTT.

On this clone itself: One end of the junction varies from germline; a read error may be responsible. The genes are TRBV12-3 or TRBV12-4 and TRBJ2-3; the D is unclear. The CDR3 totals 12 residues. CDR3 sequence reads: CASSPRTDTQYF. The CDR3 bases are TGTGCCAGCAGTCCGCGCACGGATACGCAGTATTTT.

This chain links TRBV28 with TRBJ2-1, with 7 nucleotides matching TRBD2. The junction had 4 bases not matched to a gene; V was cut back by 4 bases and J by 4 bases. CDR1 is MDHEN, CDR2 SYDVKM, per germline. There are 14 residues in the CDR3. In DNA form, the CDR3 reads TGTGCCAGCAGTTCAAGCGGGAATTACAATGAGCAGTTCTTC. Protein product: CASSSSGNYNEQFF.

The V call is TRBV7-6, the J call TRBJ2-2, with TRBD1 matching over 9 bases. The germline V gene encodes CDR1 SGHVS and CDR2 FNYEAQ. The CDR3 runs to 17 residues. The V gene end was trimmed by 5 bases and the J gene end by 4 bases; junction bases not matched to a gene: 11. The CDR3, as DNA: TGTGCCAGCAGCCCTCAACAGGGGGCGCGCCCCACCGGGGAGCTGTTTTTT. Protein sequence: CASSPQQGARPTGELFF.

The chain recombines TRBV2 with TRBJ2-5; 12 nucleotides align to TRBD2. This CDR3 contains 15 residues. V was clipped by 5 bases and J by 4 bases; unmatched bases: 5. Germline V lookup: CDR1 SNHLY, CDR2 FYNNEI. Written as DNA, the CDR3 is TGTGCCAGCAGTCCCATACTAGCGGGAGGAGAGACCCAGTACTTC. Translating gives CASSPILAGGETQYF. The full variable domain, with the rest looked up from reference TRBV2 and TRBJ2-5, is EPEVTQTPSHQVTQMGQEVILRCVPISNHLYFYWYRQILGQKVEFLVSFYNNEISEKSEIFDDQFSVERPDGSNFTLKIRSTKLEDSAMYFCASSPILAGGETQYFGPGTRLLVL.

This clone is a singleton in its sample. V is TRBV5-1 and J is TRBJ1-4; 9 nucleotides agree with TRBD1. The CDR3 is made up of 14 amino acids. CDR1 SGHRS and CDR2 YFSETQ come from the germline V gene. After removal of 3 bases from V and 5 bases from J, the junction contained 2 bases not matched to a gene. The CDR3 coding sequence is TGCGCCAGCAGCTCGACAGGGGGAAATGAAAAACTGTTTTTT. This gives the protein CASSSTGGNEKLFF.

V is TRBV10-3 and J is TRBJ2-3; D is unclear. Germline values: CDR1 ENHRY, CDR2 SYGVKD. V was cut by 2 bases and J by 4 bases, with 16 bases left in between. This CDR3 is built from 16 residues. The CDR3 reads CAISETPARSPDTQYF. Here the CDR3 DNA reads TGTGCCATCAGTGAGACCCCTGCCCGGTCCCCAGATACGCAGTATTTT.

This sequence joins TRBV10-3 and TRBJ2-7, with 11 bases aligning to TRBD2. V lost 6 bases and J lost 3; bases outside the gene matches: 7. The CDR3 has 15 amino acids. Germline lookup yields CDR1 ENHRY and CDR2 SYGVKD. The CDR3 loop is CAISRLAGHDYEQYF. The CDR3, as DNA: TGTGCCATCAGCCGACTAGCGGGACACGACTACGAGCAGTACTTC.

This clone was seen a handful of times. J is TRBJ1-2 and V is TRBV10-3, with no clear D. The CDR3 spans 15 residues. Trimming removed 5 bases at V and 2 bases at J, with 15 bases between. Germline-derived CDR1 and CDR2 are ENHRY and SYGVKD. The CDR3 loop reads CAISRGSGLNYGYTF. CDR3 bases: TGTGCCATCAGTCGCGGTTCTGGATTGAACTATGGCTACACCTTC.

This clone appeared once. The V gene is TRBV7-2, the J gene TRBJ1-1, with TRBD1 matching over 7 bases. The CDR3 runs 13 residues. J lost 8 bases, V lost 5 bases, and 8 bases had no gene match. The germline gives CDR1 SGHTA, CDR2 FQGNSA. CDR3 sequence (DNA): TGTGCCAGCAGCCCCGACAGGGCCCTCGAAGCTTTCTTT. This codes for CASSPDRALEAFF.

The chain combines TRBV7-3 with TRBJ2-1; no reliable D call. V lost 2 bases and J lost 9, with 5 bases in between. This CDR3 has 11 residues. CDR1 and CDR2 (germline): SGHTA, FQGTGA. The CDR3 here is CASSLRSEQFF. CDR3 DNA: TGTGCCAGCAGCTTACGGAGTGAGCAGTTCTTC.

This clone has just a few counts. The genes are TRBV7-3 and TRBJ1-2; TRBD1 might be the D (6 bases). The CDR3 has 14 amino acids. Per germline, CDR1 SGHTA and CDR2 FQGTGA. V lost 5 bases and J lost 7, with 17 bases in between. The CDR3 sequence: CASSLDTGSGGYTF. The CDR3 DNA reads as TGTGCCAGCAGCCTAGACACAGGGTCGGGTGGCTACACCTTC.